A single sample is the source of the 10 T cell receptor beta chains below, sequenced in a study of T-cell reconstitution after alpha-beta-depleted transplantation in children. The authors prepared the TCRbeta library with unique molecular identifiers. TCRdb itself ran the PCR reads through MiXCR, one entry per CDR3 protein. The sample carries around 500,000 distinct CDR3 sequences, approximately 12% recorded once. The sample in question was PBMCs from the stem cell graft donor, obtained from the stem cell graft. These receptors originate from a human donor who donated a stem cell graft to a child with combined immunodeficiency.

This clonotype was found a few times. The V and J genes are TRBV7-8 and TRBJ2-3, with 10 bases lining up with TRBD1. The CDR3 is 15 residues long. Germline CDR1 reads SGHVS; CDR2 reads FQNEAQ. V lost 5 bases and J lost 4; bases outside the gene matches: 6. The CDR3 is CASSHSTGGSDTQYF. The DNA of the CDR3 is TGTGCCAGCAGCCATTCGACAGGGGGCTCAGATACGCAGTATTTT.

The chain uses TRBV11-1 and TRBJ2-1; D is possibly TRBD2 (6 bases). CDR1 and CDR2 from the germline V gene are SGHAT and FQDESV (reference sequence). Between the trimmed V and J ends, which lost 0 bases and 6 bases, there was a span of 12 bases. The CDR3 extends over 15 amino acids. The CDR3 nucleotides are TGTGCCAGCAGCTTAGCTAGCGGAGCCGTCAATGAGCAGTTCTTC. Its protein is CASSLASGAVNEQFF.

The V call is TRBV19, the J call TRBJ2-7; D may be TRBD1 (6 bases). The CDR3 is 16 amino acids. Germline V lookup: CDR1 LNHDA, CDR2 SQIVND (reference sequence). Trimming pared 7 bases from V and 1 base from J, leaving 20 bases between. CDR3 sequence reads: CASTPRGGTGSYEQYF. The CDR3 DNA follows: TGTGCCAGTACCCCCAGGGGTGGTACAGGGTCCTACGAGCAGTACTTC. The complete variable domain, with remaining parts taken from reference TRBV19 and TRBJ2-7, reads DGGITQSPKYLFRKEGQNVTLSCEQNLNHDAMYWYRQDPGQGLRLIYYSQIVNDFQKGDIAEGYSVSREKKESFPLTVTSAQKNPTAFYLCASTPRGGTGSYEQYFGPGTRLTVT.

This clonotype was detected a few times. This chain connects TRBV27 to TRBJ2-7; D not certain. The germline V gene has CDR1 MNHEY and CDR2 SMNVEV (reference sequence). This CDR3 region has 17 residues. Trimming stripped 0 bases from V and 4 bases from J, with 19 bases between. CDR3 sequence (DNA): TGTGCCAGCAGTTTATCGGCTAGTCCCCGCAGTGGGTACGAGCAGTACTTC. Amino acid sequence: CASSLSASPRSGYEQYF.

This clonotype was observed many times. V usage is TRBV12-3 or TRBV12-4 and J usage is TRBJ2-2; the D gene is possibly TRBD2 (7 bases). V lost 1 base and J 7 bases, leaving 13 bases between the germline ends. This CDR3 is 15 amino acids long. The CDR3 loop reads CASSLVGGPNGELFF. The CDR3 DNA reads as TGTGCCAGCAGTTTAGTGGGGGGGCCCAACGGGGAGCTGTTTTTT.

This clonotype was observed a handful of times. V and J are TRBV7-2 and TRBJ1-4; no firm D call. CDR1 is SGHTA and CDR2 is FQGNSA in the germline V gene. V shed 4 bases and J shed 2 bases, with 11 bases lying between them. This CDR3 spans 15 amino acids. The DNA for the CDR3 is TGTGCCAGCAGCTCCAGTTGGTCCACTAATGAAAAACTGTTTTTT. Translated: CASSSSWSTNEKLFF.

This clonotype was counted at least ten times. This chain links TRBV5-8 with TRBJ2-1, with 9 bases fitting TRBD2. The CDR3 length is 14 residues. Germline assignment: CDR1 SGHTS and CDR2 YDEGEE. J was trimmed by 9 bases and V by 4 bases; bases with no gene match: 8. The CDR3 reads CASSRVAGDLEQFF. The CDR3 DNA sequence: TGTGCCAGCAGCCGGGTAGCGGGAGACCTTGAGCAGTTCTTC.

The chain links TRBV7-9 to TRBJ2-3; possible D gene TRBD2, 6 bases. The V gene lost 5 bases and the J gene lost 7 bases, with 10 bases spanning the gap. The CDR3 sequence is 12 residues long. CDR1 and CDR2 from the germline V gene are SEHNR and FQNEAQ (reference sequence). CDR3 sequence: CASSAGLHTQYF. CDR3 sequence (DNA): TGTGCCAGCAGCGCGGGACTCCATACGCAGTATTTT. The whole variable domain, remainder taken from reference TRBV7-9 and TRBJ2-3, is DTGVSQNPRHKITKRGQNVTFRCDPISEHNRLYWYRQTLGQGPEFLTYFQNEAQLEKSRLLSDRFSAERPKGSFSTLEIQRTEQGDSAMYLCASSAGLHTQYFGPGTRLTVL.

This clonotype came up many times. The chain uses TRBV20-1 and TRBJ1-4; maybe TRBD1 (5 bases). Germline V gene data show CDR1 as DFQATT and CDR2 as SNEGSKA (reference sequence). CDR3 length: 14 amino acids. V shed 1 base and J shed 8 bases, with 14 bases lying between them. The CDR3 nucleotides are TGCAGTGCTAGAGTGGGGGGGAGGCTCGAAAAACTGTTTTTT. The encoded protein is CSARVGGRLEKLFF.

This clonotype was counted at least ten times. The chain uses TRBV4-3 and TRBJ2-7, with D hard to call. CDR3 size: 16 residues. Germline CDR1 and CDR2: LGHNA and YSLEER. Deletions cut 0 bases from V and 3 bases from J, with 15 bases between. The CDR3 DNA follows: TGCGCCAGCAGCCAAGATCGTCTTCAGGTCAGCTACGAGCAGTACTTC. Its protein product is CASSQDRLQVSYEQYF.